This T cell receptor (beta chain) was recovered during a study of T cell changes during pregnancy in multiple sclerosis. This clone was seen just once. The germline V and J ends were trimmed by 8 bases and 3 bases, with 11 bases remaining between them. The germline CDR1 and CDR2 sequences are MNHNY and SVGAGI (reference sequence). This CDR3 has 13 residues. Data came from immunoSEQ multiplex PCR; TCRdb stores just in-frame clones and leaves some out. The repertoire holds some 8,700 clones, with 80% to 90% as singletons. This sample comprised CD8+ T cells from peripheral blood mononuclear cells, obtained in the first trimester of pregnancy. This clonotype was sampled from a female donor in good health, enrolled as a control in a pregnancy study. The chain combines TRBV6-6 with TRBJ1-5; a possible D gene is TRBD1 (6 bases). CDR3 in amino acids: CASLQGINQPQHF. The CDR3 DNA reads TGTGCCAGCCTTCAGGGGATCAATCAGCCCCAGCATTTT.